Following are 32 T cell receptor beta chains from one sample sequenced in a study of OX40 agonist ivuxolimab in advanced cancers. Assay: immunoSEQ multiplex PCR; the TCRdb copy retains only in-frame clones and omits some. The sample lists fewer than 90,000 clones; 70% to 90% were seen once. This material consisted of CD4+ or CD8+ T cells sorted from blood, taken in a trial of the OX40 agonist ivuxolimab. Source of these receptors: an adult with an advanced solid tumor such as melanoma, head and neck, liver or kidney cancer.

This sequence joins TRBV27 and TRBJ1-6; 8 bases map to TRBD1. V shed 6 bases, J shed 6 bases, and the junction held 7 bases outside the gene matches. Germline V lookup: CDR1 MNHEY, CDR2 SMNVEV (reference sequence). CDR3 length equals 15 residues. CDR3 loop: CASRLTGVGNSPLHF. The CDR3 nucleotides are TGTGCCAGCAGGCTGACAGGGGTAGGTAATTCACCCCTCCACTTT.

On this clone itself: The junction departs from the called germline gene at one end, perhaps through a read error. The identical CDR3 is also encoded by other nucleotide sequences in the sample. The chain combines TRBV6-4 with TRBJ2-7; a weak D match, TRBD2 (6 bases). This CDR3 contains 13 residues. Germline loops: CDR1 MRHNA, CDR2 SNTAGT. The CDR3 region is CASSAQEGYEQYF. CDR3 DNA: TGTGCTAGCAGTGCCCAGGAGGGGTACGAGCAGTACTTC.

This clone has a handful of counts. The CDR3 protein is CASRDMDEKLFF. CDR3 DNA: TGTGCCAGCAGGGACATGGACGAAAAACTGTTTTTT. V and J are TRBV2 and TRBJ1-4; a weak D match, TRBD1 (5 bases). The V end was cut by 6 bases, the J end by 8 bases, with 10 bases between. The CDR3 sequence is 12 residues long. Looked up from germline, CDR1 is SNHLY and CDR2 is FYNNEI. Full variable domain (missing parts from reference TRBV2 and TRBJ1-4): EPEVTQTPSHQVTQMGQEVILRCVPISNHLYFYWYRQILGQKVEFLVSFYNNEISEKSEIFDDQFSVERPDGSNFTLKIRSTKLEDSAMYFCASRDMDEKLFFGSGTQLSVL.

V and J are TRBV29-1 and TRBJ2-1; 10 bases align to TRBD1. The ends lost 7 bases at V and 3 bases at J; junction bases unmatched: 3. Germline V gives CDR1 SQVTM, CDR2 ANQGSEA. The CDR3 spans 13 residues. CDR3 amino acids: CSAWTGGYNEQFF. The DNA for the CDR3 is TGCAGCGCCTGGACAGGGGGCTACAATGAGCAGTTCTTC.

This clone was seen more than once but under ten times. V and J are TRBV28 and TRBJ2-5, with a weak D call TRBD1 (5 bases). There are 16 residues in the CDR3. CDR1 is MDHEN, CDR2 SYDVKM, per germline. With 2 bases removed from V and 2 bases from J, the gap between germline ends came to 15 bases. In DNA form, the CDR3 reads TGTGCCAGCAGTTTAAGACAGAGTGGGGCGCAAGAGACCCAGTACTTC. Its protein is CASSLRQSGAQETQYF.

V and J are TRBV5-6 and TRBJ2-5, with a weak D call TRBD2 (6 bases). The CDR3 is made up of 13 amino acids. Trimming took off 5 bases at V and 4 bases at J, with 12 bases between the two ends. In germline, CDR1 is SGHDT, CDR2 YYEEEE. The CDR3 nucleotides read TGTGCCAGCAGAGCGGGCCTAGGAGAGACCCAGTACTTC. This gives the protein CASRAGLGETQYF.

V usage is TRBV14 and J usage is TRBJ2-5; D is unclear. V shed 2 bases and J shed 1 base, with 5 bases lying between them. Germline V gene lookup returns CDR1 SGHDN and CDR2 FVKESK. CDR3 size: 13 residues. CDR3: CASSQRPQETQYF. The DNA for the CDR3 is TGTGCCAGCAGCCAAAGGCCCCAAGAGACCCAGTACTTC. The full variable domain, in which reference TRBV14 and TRBJ2-5 provide the parts outside the CDR3, is EAGVTQFPSHSVIEKGQTVTLRCDPISGHDNLYWYRRVMGKEIKFLLHFVKESKQDESGMPNNRFLAERTGGTYSTLKVQPAELEDSGVYFCASSQRPQETQYFGPGTRLLVL.

This chain connects TRBV5-1 to TRBJ2-5, with 7 bases identical to TRBD1. Near its end, the DNA agrees better with TRBJ2-7, so the J call may be wrong. The germline gives CDR1 SGHRS, CDR2 YFSETQ. This CDR3 has 15 amino acids. CDR3 bases: TGCGCCAGCAGCTTAATCCCAGGGGGCTCCTACGAGCAGTACTTC. Its protein product is CASSLIPGGSYEQYF.

The gene calls are TRBV30 and TRBJ2-6; D possibly matches TRBD1 or TRBD2 (6 bases each). The CDR3 sequence is 15 residues long. V was cut by 1 base and J by 1 base, with 8 bases left in between. The germline V gene has CDR1 GTSNPN and CDR2 SVGIG (reference sequence). CDR3 loop: CAWSGGASGANVLTF. The CDR3 DNA is TGTGCCTGGAGTGGGGGGGCTTCTGGGGCCAACGTCCTGACTTTC. The variable domain in full, with the rest retrieved from reference TRBV30 and TRBJ2-6, is SQTIHQWPATLVQPVGSPLSLECTVEGTSNPNLYWYRQAAGRGLQLLFYSVGIGQISSEVPQNLSASRPQDRQFILSSKKLLLSDSGFYLCAWSGGASGANVLTFGAGSRLTVL.

The chain is built from TRBV18 and TRBJ1-5; D not resolved. This CDR3 is 13 amino acids long. Trimming left V 3 bases short and J 4 bases short, with 7 bases between. Germline CDR1 and CDR2: KGHSH and LQKENI. The CDR3 spells CASSPGPNQPQHF. CDR3 sequence (DNA): TGTGCCAGCTCACCTGGACCGAATCAGCCCCAGCATTTT.

This chain uses TRBV6-1 with TRBJ2-5, with 13 nucleotides matching TRBD2. The CDR3 extends over 17 amino acids. Looked up from germline, CDR1 is MNHNS and CDR2 is SASEGT. V was clipped by 4 bases and J by 4 bases; unmatched bases: 9. The CDR3 nucleotides are TGTGCCAGCAGTGGCCGACAACTAGCGGGGGGGAGAGAGACCCAGTACTTC. Its translation is CASSGRQLAGGRETQYF.

V usage is TRBV6-1 and J usage is TRBJ1-1; possibly TRBD1 for D (5 bases). The CDR3 runs 15 residues. Between the trimmed V and J ends, which lost 0 bases and 1 base, there was a span of 9 bases. CDR1 is MNHNS, CDR2 SASEGT, per germline. In DNA, the CDR3 is TGTGCCAGCAGTGAAGCGTGGGGGAGGAACACTGAAGCTTTCTTT. Its translation: CASSEAWGRNTEAFF.

The sample holds a few counts of this clone. The V and J genes are TRBV5-8 and TRBJ2-1, with a weak D call TRBD1 (6 bases). Germline CDR1 SGHTS, CDR2 YDEGEE. There are 17 residues in the CDR3. V was clipped by 4 bases and J by 9 bases, with 26 bases between them. Here the CDR3 DNA reads TGTGCCAGCAGCCTACGGTTACCCCGAACCTCGGACAGTGAGCAGTTCTTC. Its protein product is CASSLRLPRTSDSEQFF.

This clone was observed once. The rearrangement links TRBV19 to TRBJ2-5; D remains unclear. The CDR3 totals 11 residues. Between the trimmed V and J ends, which lost 10 bases and 2 bases, there was a span of 8 bases. Germline CDR1 reads LNHDA; CDR2 reads SQIVND (reference sequence). The CDR3 DNA reads TGTGCCACAGAACAGCAAGAGACCCAGTACTTC. It specifies CATEQQETQYF.

This clone was counted between two and nine times. V and J are TRBV5-1 and TRBJ2-5, with TRBD2 as a possible D gene (6 bases). CDR1 and CDR2 from the germline V gene are SGHRS and YFSETQ. Trimming removed 0 bases at V and 3 bases at J, with 9 bases between. There are 14 residues in the CDR3. The chain's CDR3 is CASSLGSGEETQYF. CDR3 nucleotide sequence: TGCGCCAGCAGCTTGGGGTCGGGGGAAGAGACCCAGTACTTC.

This rearrangement joins TRBV18 to TRBJ1-4; the D gene is possibly TRBD1 (6 bases). CDR1 and CDR2 (germline): KGHSH, LQKENI. The CDR3 has 16 residues. V lost 3 bases and J 0 bases, leaving 11 bases between the germline ends. The CDR3 nucleotides read TGTGCCAGCTCACCTACAGGGTCCCCAACTAATGAAAAACTGTTTTTT. Protein: CASSPTGSPTNEKLFF.

The rearrangement links TRBV28 to TRBJ1-2; tentatively, D is TRBD1 (6 bases). V was shortened by 5 bases and J by 6 bases, with 13 bases between the two germline ends. In germline, CDR1 is MDHEN, CDR2 SYDVKM. The CDR3 sequence is 13 residues long. The CDR3 DNA follows: TGTGCCAGCAGTCCCCGGGGGGCTGATGGCTACACCTTC. Its protein product is CASSPRGADGYTF.

J is TRBJ1-1 and V is TRBV11-3; 9 nucleotides match TRBD1. V gave up 3 bases and J gave up 2 bases; unmatched junction bases: 1. The CDR3 has 14 amino acids. From germline, CDR1 is SGHNT and CDR2 YENEEA. The CDR3 nucleotides are TGTGCCAGCAGCTTGGGACAGGGCAACACTGAAGCTTTCTTT. This encodes CASSLGQGNTEAFF.

The chain employs TRBV5-6 and TRBJ1-4; a weak D match, TRBD1 (6 bases). Trimming removed 0 bases from V and 3 bases from J, with 9 bases in between. Germline V lookup: CDR1 SGHDT, CDR2 YYEEEE. This CDR3 region has 15 residues. For the CDR3, the DNA is TGTGCCAGCAGCTTGGCCTGGACAGCTAATGAAAAACTGTTTTTT. Translation gives CASSLAWTANEKLFF.

The chain has TRBV11-2 and TRBJ2-5; the D gene is possibly TRBD2 (6 bases). Between the trimmed V and J ends, which lost 8 bases and 5 bases, there was a span of 15 bases. The length of the CDR3 is 13 residues. Germline V lookup: CDR1 SGHAT, CDR2 FQNNGV. CDR3 protein: CASGRDIGETQYF. In DNA, the CDR3 is TGTGCCAGCGGGCGGGATATCGGCGAGACCCAGTACTTC. The full variable domain, completed using reference TRBV11-2 and TRBJ2-5, is EAGVAQSPRYKIIEKRQSVAFWCNPISGHATLYWYQQILGQGPKLLIQFQNNGVVDDSQLPKDRFSAERLKGVDSTLKIQPAKLEDSAVYLCASGRDIGETQYFGPGTRLLVL.

The CDR3 DNA reads TGTGCCAGCAGTGGGACTAGCGGGTACCAAGAGACCCAGTACTTC. It is translated as CASSGTSGYQETQYF. The chain combines TRBV2 with TRBJ2-5, with 11 bases fitting TRBD2. The V gene end was trimmed by 4 bases and the J gene end by 0 bases; junction bases not matched to a gene: 1. Per germline, CDR1 SNHLY and CDR2 FYNNEI. The length of the CDR3 is 15 residues. The full variable domain, its missing parts supplied by reference TRBV2 and TRBJ2-5, is EPEVTQTPSHQVTQMGQEVILRCVPISNHLYFYWYRQILGQKVEFLVSFYNNEISEKSEIFDDQFSVERPDGSNFTLKIRSTKLEDSAMYFCASSGTSGYQETQYFGPGTRLLVL.

V gene TRBV5-1 combines with J gene TRBJ1-2; 8 bases agree with TRBD1. The V gene end was trimmed by 0 bases and the J gene end by 11 bases; junction bases not matched to a gene: 15. Looked up from germline, CDR1 is SGHRS and CDR2 is YFSETQ. CDR3 length equals 16 residues. Here the CDR3 DNA reads TGCGCCAGCAGCTTGGCCGAGGGCAGGGGGCGCGGAGGTTACACCTTC. Translating gives CASSLAEGRGRGGYTF. The full variable domain, completed using reference TRBV5-1 and TRBJ1-2, is KAGVTQTPRYLIKTRGQQVTLSCSPISGHRSVSWYQQTPGQGLQFLFEYFSETQRNKGNFPGRFSGRQFSNSRSEMNVSTLELGDSALYLCASSLAEGRGRGGYTFGSGTRLTVV.

The chain recombines TRBV10-3 with TRBJ2-3, with unresolved D. CDR3 size: 15 residues. CDR1 and CDR2 (germline): ENHRY, SYGVKD. V shed 0 bases and J shed 1 base, with 8 bases lying between them. This CDR3 is CAISESTWGTDTQYF. CDR3 DNA sequence: TGTGCCATCAGTGAGTCGACATGGGGCACAGATACGCAGTATTTT.

CDR3 nucleotides: TGTGCCAGCAGCCAAGAAGAGCGGACAGCCGAACCTAGCACAGATACGCAGTATTTT. This encodes CASSQEERTAEPSTDTQYF. V is TRBV14 and J is TRBJ2-3; perhaps TRBD1 as D (6 bases). The CDR3 extends over 19 amino acids. V lost 0 bases to trimming and J lost 0 bases, with 19 bases between them. Germline loops: CDR1 SGHDN, CDR2 FVKESK. The variable domain in full, with the rest retrieved from reference TRBV14 and TRBJ2-3, is EAGVTQFPSHSVIEKGQTVTLRCDPISGHDNLYWYRRVMGKEIKFLLHFVKESKQDESGMPNNRFLAERTGGTYSTLKVQPAELEDSGVYFCASSQEERTAEPSTDTQYFGPGTRLTVL.

The chain recombines TRBV4-1 with TRBJ1-2; D uncertain. V lost 5 bases and J 8 bases, leaving 15 bases between the germline ends. The germline V gene encodes CDR1 MGHRA and CDR2 YSYEKL. The CDR3 is 13 residues long. The CDR3 DNA reads as TGCGCCAGCAGCTCTACAGTGCGACGCGGCTACACCTTC. This gives the protein CASSSTVRRGYTF.

The genes are TRBV10-1 and TRBJ1-2; the match to TRBD1 covers 7 bases. The CDR3 spans 15 residues. V shed 6 bases, J shed 5 bases, and the junction held 12 bases outside the gene matches. The germline gives CDR1 WNHNN, CDR2 SYGVQD (reference sequence). Here the CDR3 reads CASRVPRGWRYGYTF. The CDR3 coding sequence is TGCGCCAGCAGAGTGCCCAGGGGGTGGAGGTATGGCTACACCTTC.

V is TRBV19 and J is TRBJ1-5; weak D call: TRBD1 (6 bases). The CDR3 has 15 amino acids. Germline V gene data show CDR1 as LNHDA and CDR2 as SQIVND (reference sequence). Trimming shortened V by 4 bases and J by 2 bases, and 12 bases separated the two germline ends. The CDR3 DNA follows: TGTGCCAGTAGTAACGGGACACCCCGCAATCAGCCCCAGCATTTT. This encodes CASSNGTPRNQPQHF.

The chain joins TRBV25-1 to TRBJ1-6; perhaps TRBD1 as D (5 bases). Germline V gene data show CDR1 as MGHDK and CDR2 as SYGVNS. Trimming took 8 bases from V and 4 from J, leaving 9 bases between them. The CDR3 is 13 residues long. This chain's CDR3 is CASADRYNSPLHF. DNA of the CDR3: TGTGCCAGCGCTGACAGATATAATTCACCCCTCCACTTT.

As DNA, the CDR3 is TGCGCCAGCAGCACGCCCCAGACTAGAGGGAGGGCAGATACGCAGTATTTT. This encodes CASSTPQTRGRADTQYF. The chain is built from TRBV5-1 and TRBJ2-3; 7 bases fit TRBD2. Germline V gene data show CDR1 as SGHRS and CDR2 as YFSETQ. This CDR3 has 17 amino acids. J lost 4 bases, V lost 4 bases, and 15 bases had no gene match.

The V gene is TRBV27, the J gene TRBJ2-7; D may be TRBD1 (7 bases). The CDR3 has 14 residues. Germline V gene data show CDR1 as MNHEY and CDR2 as SMNVEV (reference sequence). Between the trimmed V and J ends, which lost 4 bases and 2 bases, there was a span of 12 bases. The CDR3 bases are TGTGCCAGCAGTTGGACAGGCGGGACCTACGAGCAGTACTTC. Its translation is CASSWTGGTYEQYF.

This chain joins TRBV28 and TRBJ1-2; D is uncertain. Germline V gene lookup returns CDR1 MDHEN and CDR2 SYDVKM. V lost 4 bases and J 0 bases, leaving 9 bases between the germline ends. The CDR3 extends over 14 amino acids. Written as DNA, the CDR3 is TGTGCCAGCAGTTATGTCAGTTCTAACTATGGCTACACCTTC. Translation: CASSYVSSNYGYTF.

This clone qualifies as medium-sized. The chain joins TRBV27 to TRBJ2-7; D call uncertain. The germline CDR1 and CDR2 sequences are MNHEY and SMNVEV (reference sequence). CDR3 length equals 15 residues. The V gene lost 2 bases and the J gene lost 2 bases, with 13 bases spanning the gap. CDR3 DNA: TGTGCCAGCAGTTTAAGTATTGAAGGTCCCTACGAGCAGTACTTC. Translation gives CASSLSIEGPYEQYF.